Listed here are 27 T cell receptor beta chains from one sample, sequenced in a study of cytomegalovirus exposure and HLA in healthy donors. Primers included in the PCR were 60 Vbeta and 13 Jbeta primers. The protocol was immunoSEQ multiplex PCR, while the TCRdb copy is restricted to in-frame clones and leaves out a portion. The listing contains about 110,000 clones. The sequenced sample was PBMCs. The receptors were sampled from a man younger than 40 in good health and CMV-seronegative.

This chain links TRBV15 with TRBJ2-3; 7 bases map to TRBD2. CDR3 length: 14 residues. V gave up 8 bases and J gave up 1 base; unmatched junction bases: 6. Germline CDR1 and CDR2: LNHNV and YYDKDF (reference sequence). The chain's CDR3 is CATHGLEGTDTQYF. As DNA, the CDR3 is TGTGCCACCCACGGACTAGAAGGCACAGATACGCAGTATTTT.

This chain uses TRBV9 with TRBJ2-6, with a weak D call TRBD1 (6 bases). Germline V gene sequence: CDR1 SGDLS, CDR2 YYNGEE. Trimming pared 0 bases from V and 2 bases from J, leaving 9 bases between. The CDR3 is made up of 16 amino acids. CDR3 bases: TGTGCCAGCAGCGTAGAAAGGGGGACTGGGGCCAACGTCCTGACTTTC. The encoded protein is CASSVERGTGANVLTF. Combining the CDR3 with reference TRBV9 and TRBJ2-6 gives the whole variable domain DSGVTQTPKHLITATGQRVTLRCSPRSGDLSVYWYQQSLDQGLQFLIQYYNGEERAKGNILERFSAQQFPDLHSELNLSSLELGDSALYFCASSVERGTGANVLTFGAGSRLTVL.

The V gene is TRBV27, the J gene TRBJ2-1; TRBD1 matches at 9 bases. The germline V gene encodes CDR1 MNHEY and CDR2 SMNVEV (reference sequence). Trimming removed 2 bases from V and 9 bases from J; junction bases left unmatched: 8. The CDR3 extends over 15 amino acids. The CDR3 DNA reads TGTGCCAGCAGTTTACTGGACAGGGGCCACAGTGAGCAGTTCTTC. Translation gives CASSLLDRGHSEQFF.

The chain links TRBV5-1 to TRBJ2-1, with TRBD2 matching 9 bases. In germline, CDR1 is SGHRS, CDR2 YFSETQ. The V and J ends lost 0 bases and 6 bases, in that order; junction bases with no gene match: 1. This CDR3 is 14 amino acids long. CDR3 sequence reads: CASSLVAGANEQFF. CDR3 coding DNA: TGCGCCAGCAGCTTGGTAGCGGGGGCCAATGAGCAGTTCTTC. The full variable domain, completed using reference TRBV5-1 and TRBJ2-1, is KAGVTQTPRYLIKTRGQQVTLSCSPISGHRSVSWYQQTPGQGLQFLFEYFSETQRNKGNFPGRFSGRQFSNSRSEMNVSTLELGDSALYLCASSLVAGANEQFFGPGTRLTVL.

A note on this clone: One end of the junction does not line up with germline, which may come from a read error. The rearrangement links TRBV6-1 to TRBJ2-7; no firm D call. The CDR3 is 12 amino acids. CDR1 is MNHNS and CDR2 is SASEGT in the germline V gene. CDR3 bases: TGTGCCAGCAGGGAAGATATCCACGAGCAGTACTTC. As protein: CASREDIHEQYF.

The rearrangement uses TRBV2 and TRBJ2-7, with 9 bases identical to TRBD2. Germline trimming cut 8 bases from V and 7 bases from J; bases unmatched to any gene: 9. The CDR3 covers 13 residues. Germline V gene sequence: CDR1 SNHLY, CDR2 FYNNEI. CDR3 amino acids: CASHPSGVGEQYF. CDR3 DNA sequence: TGTGCCAGCCACCCTAGCGGGGTCGGGGAGCAGTACTTC. The full variable domain, completed using reference TRBV2 and TRBJ2-7, is EPEVTQTPSHQVTQMGQEVILRCVPISNHLYFYWYRQILGQKVEFLVSFYNNEISEKSEIFDDQFSVERPDGSNFTLKIRSTKLEDSAMYFCASHPSGVGEQYFGPGTRLTVT.

The rearrangement links TRBV10-1 to TRBJ1-2, with 7 bases that match TRBD1. The CDR3 totals 14 residues. V dropped 7 bases and J dropped 5; count of bases not matched to a gene: 10. Germline V gene lookup returns CDR1 WNHNN and CDR2 SYGVQD (reference sequence). CDR3 region: CASKTAGTEYGYTF. The CDR3 DNA sequence: TGCGCCAGCAAGACGGCCGGGACAGAGTATGGCTACACCTTC.

V gene TRBV4-1 combines with J gene TRBJ1-1; 7 nucleotides align to TRBD1. Germline V gene lookup returns CDR1 MGHRA and CDR2 YSYEKL. J gave up 6 bases and V 1 base, and 11 bases lay outside the gene matches. The CDR3 totals 16 residues. In nucleotides, the CDR3 is TGCGCCAGCAGCCAAGGTTTCTACCGGGACAGTCCTGAAGCTTTCTTT. Translating it yields CASSQGFYRDSPEAFF.

The chain's CDR3 is CASSLNSLETQYF. Here the CDR3 DNA reads TGTGCCAGCAGCTTAAACAGTTTAGAGACCCAGTACTTC. This chain joins TRBV7-9 and TRBJ2-5; D not resolved. CDR3 length: 13 residues. Germline V gene sequence: CDR1 SEHNR, CDR2 FQNEAQ (reference sequence). V was trimmed by 2 bases and J by 4 bases, leaving 8 bases between them.

The chain employs TRBV28 and TRBJ1-2; 8 nucleotides agree with TRBD1. Trimming cost V 4 bases and J 4 bases; bases outside gene matches: 5. The CDR3 covers 14 residues. Per the germline V gene, CDR1 is MDHEN and CDR2 is SYDVKM. This chain's CDR3 is CASSSQGEVYGYTF. The CDR3 nucleotides read TGTGCCAGCAGTTCACAGGGGGAGGTCTATGGCTACACCTTC.

V gene TRBV7-4 combines with J gene TRBJ2-7, with 7 positions matching TRBD1. With 5 bases clipped from V and 3 bases from J, the junction kept 7 bases outside the gene matches. The CDR3 has 14 amino acids. CDR1 SGHVT and CDR2 SQSDAQ come from the germline V gene. The CDR3 loop reads CASSGRDRDYEQYF. In DNA form, the CDR3 reads TGTGCCAGCAGCGGCCGGGACAGAGACTACGAGCAGTACTTC.

This chain links TRBV19 with TRBJ1-6; TRBD1 is a possible D gene (6 bases). CDR1 LNHDA and CDR2 SQIVND come from the germline V gene (reference sequence). CDR3 length: 16 amino acids. Trimming left V 4 bases short and J 9 bases short, with 19 bases between. CDR3 loop: CASSTLSQGFFSPLHF. In DNA form, the CDR3 reads TGTGCCAGTAGTACCCTGAGCCAGGGGTTTTTTTCACCCCTCCACTTT.

The rearrangement links TRBV11-3 to TRBJ2-2; 8 bases align to TRBD1. The germline CDR1 and CDR2 sequences are SGHNT and YENEEA. The CDR3 is 13 residues long. Trimming removed 4 bases from V and 8 bases from J; junction bases left unmatched: 3. This CDR3 is CASSSGQAGELFF. The DNA of the CDR3 is TGTGCCAGCAGCTCGGGACAGGCTGGGGAGCTGTTTTTT. The full variable domain, rest sourced from reference TRBV11-3 and TRBJ2-2, is EAGVVQSPRYKIIEKKQPVAFWCNPISGHNTLYWYLQNLGQGPELLIRYENEEAVDDSQLPKDRFSAERLKGVDSTLKIQPAELGDSAVYLCASSSGQAGELFFGEGSRLTVL.

CDR3 sequence: CASSIDVRWTEAFF. DNA of the CDR3: TGTGCCAGTAGTATAGATGTTCGGTGGACTGAAGCTTTCTTT. The chain uses TRBV19 and TRBJ1-1; no reliable D call. Germline V gives CDR1 LNHDA, CDR2 SQIVND (reference sequence). The V and J ends lost 0 bases and 5 bases respectively, with 10 bases between them. This CDR3 is 14 amino acids long. The variable domain in full, completed from reference TRBV19 and TRBJ1-1, reads DGGITQSPKYLFRKEGQNVTLSCEQNLNHDAMYWYRQDPGQGLRLIYYSQIVNDFQKGDIAEGYSVSREKKESFPLTVTSAQKNPTAFYLCASSIDVRWTEAFFGQGTRLTVV.

The chain is built from TRBV7-9 and TRBJ2-1, with 8 bases matching TRBD2. V shed 5 bases, J shed 0 bases, and the junction held 15 bases outside the gene matches. Germline assignment: CDR1 SEHNR and CDR2 FQNEAQ (reference sequence). The CDR3 contains 19 residues. CDR3 protein: CASSPDISAGASSYNEQFF. The CDR3 region has the DNA TGTGCCAGCAGCCCAGATATTTCAGCGGGGGCAAGCTCCTACAATGAGCAGTTCTTC.

The J gene is TRBJ1-1, the V gene TRBV4-1; maybe TRBD1 (5 bases). This CDR3 comprises 13 residues. Germline CDR1 reads MGHRA; CDR2 reads YSYEKL. V gave up 2 bases and J gave up 5 bases, with 9 bases separating them. CDR3 residues: CASSQLKGTEAFF. CDR3 nucleotide sequence: TGCGCCAGCAGCCAACTAAAGGGGACTGAAGCTTTCTTT.

The chain carries TRBV5-4 and TRBJ2-7; no firm D call. Germline V gene data show CDR1 as SGHNT and CDR2 as YYREEE (reference sequence). CDR3 length: 14 amino acids. V dropped 4 bases and J dropped 2 bases, with 13 bases sitting between them. The CDR3 nucleotides are TGTGCCAGCAGCCAGGCAGCCAGTACCTACGAGCAGTACTTC. Its translation: CASSQAASTYEQYF.

The chain carries TRBV7-8 and TRBJ2-5; 9 bases are a match to TRBD2. With V trimmed by 3 bases and J by 11 bases, 7 bases remained unmatched. This CDR3 comprises 13 residues. Germline V CDR1 and CDR2: SGHVS, FQNEAQ. This CDR3 reads CASSFSSGEVQYF. Written as DNA, the CDR3 is TGTGCCAGCAGCTTTTCTAGCGGGGAGGTGCAGTACTTC.

The V gene is TRBV10-3, the J gene TRBJ2-3; tentatively, D is TRBD2 (5 bases). V lost 6 bases and J lost 0, with 10 bases in between. The CDR3 length is 14 residues. Germline CDR1 reads ENHRY; CDR2 reads SYGVKD. Here the CDR3 DNA reads TGTGCCATCAGGGCGTCGGGGAGCACAGATACGCAGTATTTT. This translates into CAIRASGSTDTQYF.

The chain uses TRBV5-1 and TRBJ1-1, with 8 bases identical to TRBD1. The germline gives CDR1 SGHRS, CDR2 YFSETQ. With 4 bases clipped from V and 0 bases from J, the junction kept 8 bases outside the gene matches. The CDR3 contains 16 residues. The CDR3 nucleotides are TGCGCCAGCAGCAGCGGGACAGGCGGACTGAACACTGAAGCTTTCTTT. It translates to CASSSGTGGLNTEAFF.

The V and J genes are TRBV7-6 and TRBJ2-7, with 7 bases matching TRBD1. V was clipped by 3 bases and J by 2 bases; unmatched bases: 4. This CDR3 is built from 14 residues. Germline V gene sequence: CDR1 SGHVS, CDR2 FNYEAQ. CDR3 amino acids: CASSFGDRAYEQYF. As DNA, the CDR3 is TGTGCCAGCAGCTTTGGGGACAGAGCCTACGAGCAGTACTTC.

Points on this clone: The sample contains more than one DNA sequence encoding this CDR3. The chain links TRBV5-4 to TRBJ2-1; no clear D. V lost 3 bases and J 6 bases, leaving 10 bases between the germline ends. Germline V gene sequence: CDR1 SGHNT, CDR2 YYREEE (reference sequence). The CDR3 is 13 amino acids. CDR3 amino acids: CASSSSIPNEQFF. In DNA, the CDR3 is TGTGCCAGCAGCTCCAGTATTCCCAATGAGCAGTTCTTC.

The V and J genes are TRBV5-1 and TRBJ2-5, with 8 bases that match TRBD1. Germline V CDR1 and CDR2: SGHRS, YFSETQ. V lost 1 base to trimming and J lost 5 bases; unmatched junction nucleotides: 10. CDR3 length: 16 residues. CDR3 region: CASSLWGRGRGETQYF. In DNA form, the CDR3 reads TGCGCCAGCAGCTTGTGGGGCAGGGGGCGCGGGGAGACCCAGTACTTC.

CDR3 coding DNA: TGTGCCAGCTCACCGGACAGGGGCAATTCACCCCTCCACTTT. This translates into CASSPDRGNSPLHF. The genes are TRBV18 and TRBJ1-6, with 9 nucleotides matching TRBD1. The CDR3 has 14 amino acids. V lost 3 bases and J lost 7; bases outside the gene matches: 1. Germline CDR1 and CDR2: KGHSH and LQKENI.

The V gene is TRBV5-1, the J gene TRBJ2-1; TRBD2 agrees at 10 bases. The junction had 8 bases not matched to a gene; V was cut back by 4 bases and J by 4 bases. Germline V gives CDR1 SGHRS, CDR2 YFSETQ. CDR3 length: 16 amino acids. CDR3 protein: CASSPLAGEPYNEQFF. For the CDR3, the DNA is TGCGCCAGCAGCCCCCTAGCGGGGGAGCCTTACAATGAGCAGTTCTTC. The whole variable domain, remainder taken from reference TRBV5-1 and TRBJ2-1, is KAGVTQTPRYLIKTRGQQVTLSCSPISGHRSVSWYQQTPGQGLQFLFEYFSETQRNKGNFPGRFSGRQFSNSRSEMNVSTLELGDSALYLCASSPLAGEPYNEQFFGPGTRLTVL.

The rearrangement uses TRBV7-9 and TRBJ1-1, with D uncertain. Trimming cost V 5 bases and J 7 bases, with 8 bases left between them. The V gene's germline CDR1 is SEHNR and CDR2 FQNEAQ (reference sequence). The CDR3 extends over 11 amino acids. The CDR3 DNA sequence: TGTGCCAGCAGCGCGGGAGATGAAGCTTTCTTT. As protein: CASSAGDEAFF.

The chain joins TRBV6-5 to TRBJ2-3, with D possibly being TRBD1 (5 bases). The germline CDR1 and CDR2 sequences are MNHEY and SVGAGI. The V end lost 6 bases, the J end lost 7 bases, and 17 bases lay between the germline ends. The length of the CDR3 is 14 residues. CDR3 nucleotides: TGTGCCAGCAGCGCCGACAGACCACAGAATACGCAGTATTTT. Protein sequence: CASSADRPQNTQYF.